The 3 T cell receptor beta chains given below trace back to one sample, sequenced in a study of siplizumab effects on memory and regulatory T cells. Data came from immunoSEQ multiplex PCR; TCRdb stores just in-frame clones and leaves some out. The sample has tens of thousands of clones; about 90% are singletons. Sequencing was done on a sample of CD8+ T cells sorted from blood. These receptors came from a human donor in good health.

The CDR3 DNA reads as TGTGCCAGCAGTTACTTCGCTTCCCAAGAGACCCAGTACTTC. Protein product: CASSYFASQETQYF. The chain uses TRBV6-5 and TRBJ2-5; no clear D gene. V was pared by 1 base and J by 1 base, with 7 bases between. The CDR3 totals 14 residues. Germline V gene data show CDR1 as MNHEY and CDR2 as SVGAGI.

This rearrangement joins TRBV27 to TRBJ2-3; no clear D. Germline V gene data show CDR1 as MNHEY and CDR2 as SMNVEV (reference sequence). CDR3 length: 15 amino acids. Trimming pared 3 bases from V and 1 base from J, leaving 11 bases between. CDR3 amino acids: CASSFGSFGTDTQYF. As DNA, the CDR3 is TGTGCCAGCAGTTTTGGCTCTTTCGGCACAGATACGCAGTATTTT.

V and J are TRBV2 and TRBJ2-2; a weak D match, TRBD1 (5 bases). The CDR3 covers 13 residues. The V end was cut by 3 bases, the J end by 7 bases, with 9 bases between. CDR1 is SNHLY, CDR2 FYNNEI, per germline. CDR3 residues: CASSDWGVGELFF. The CDR3 coding sequence is TGTGCCAGCAGTGATTGGGGCGTCGGGGAGCTGTTTTTT.